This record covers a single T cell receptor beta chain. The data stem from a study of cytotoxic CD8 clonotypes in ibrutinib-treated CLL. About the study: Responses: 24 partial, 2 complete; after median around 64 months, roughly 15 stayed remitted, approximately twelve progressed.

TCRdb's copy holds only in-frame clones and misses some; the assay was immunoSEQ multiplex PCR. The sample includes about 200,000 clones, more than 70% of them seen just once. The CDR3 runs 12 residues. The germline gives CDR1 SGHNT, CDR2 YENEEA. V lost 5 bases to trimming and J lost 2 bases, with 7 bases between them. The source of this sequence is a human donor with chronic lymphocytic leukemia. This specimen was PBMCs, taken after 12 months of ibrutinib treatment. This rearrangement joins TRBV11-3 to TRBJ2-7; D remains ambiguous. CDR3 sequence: CASSGDTYEQYF. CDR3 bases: TGTGCCAGCAGCGGAGACACCTACGAGCAGTACTTC.